This TCR beta chain is from a study of blood T cell repertoires in COVID-19. V gave up 3 bases and J gave up 7 bases, with 9 bases separating them. The CDR3 loop spans 12 amino acids. CDR1 and CDR2 (germline): KGHSH, LQKENI. Clones were read by immunoSEQ multiplex PCR, and TCRdb kept only the in-frame ones, dropping some. This sample carries 310,000 or so clones, roughly nine tenths of them seen once, and the ten largest clones take about 6%. The sequence was collected from a man between 18 and 35 years old who had recovered from COVID-19. The sequenced sample consisted of peripheral blood. The chain couples TRBV18 to TRBJ1-1; D gene unclear. The CDR3 region has the DNA TGTGCCAGCTCACCGGAGCCAGTTGAAGCTTTCTTT. Translated: CASSPEPVEAFF. The complete variable domain, with remaining parts taken from reference TRBV18 and TRBJ1-1, reads NAGVMQNPRHLVRRRGQEARLRCSPMKGHSHVYWYRQLPEEGLKFMVYLQKENIIDESGMPKERFSAEFPKEGPSILRIQQVVRGDSAAYFCASSPEPVEAFFGQGTRLTVV.